This T cell receptor beta chain is from a study of human T cells and chemical hapten exposure. Whole-study context: Small pooled library volume differences chiefly drove per-sample TCR yield variation. Study-wide results and limits: Relative to control repertoires, expanded TCRs gave rise to significantly more large CDR3 similarity clusters.

This clonotype was observed many times. Its antigen is undetermined. CDR1 and CDR2 from the germline V gene are SGHRS and YFSETQ. This CDR3 has 16 amino acids. Trimming cost V 0 bases and J 2 bases, with 11 bases left between them. Documented time point: patch test 2, 6 weeks after DPC sensitization. The sample's treatment: therapeutic diphenylcyclopropenone sensitization with weekly scalp DPC. During construction of the library, unique molecular identifiers were attached to individual cDNA molecules for quantitative, reproducible TCR counting. One entry per CDR3 protein results from TCRdb running MiXCR on the RACE reads. Of about 54,000 distinct CDR3 sequences detected, 7.5% to 10% appear once; the ten largest clones hold about 1.7%.

The source was whole blood, collected in connection with sensitization to the hapten diphenylcyclopropenone (DPC). This sequence was found in a woman between 45 and 60 years old with alopecia areata. Some clones in this sample may be carry-over from other donors' samples. This chain uses TRBV5-1 with TRBJ2-2; D perhaps matches TRBD1 (5 bases). The CDR3 DNA reads as TGCGCCAGCAGCTTGGACTCGACAGCCAACACCGGGGAGCTGTTTTTT. As protein: CASSLDSTANTGELFF.